This T cell receptor (beta chain) was captured by sequencing in a study of graft-versus-host responses after intestinal transplantation. Background on the study: Among the recipients, all got anti-thymocyte globulin induction and then tacrolimus and steroids for approximately 3 years. General study results and limits: With peak circulating GvH clone levels came an association with early post-transplant HvG declines.

Measured with immunoSEQ multiplex PCR; TCRdb has only the in-frame clones, and not every one. The data contain about 88,000 clones, less than 95% of them seen just once; the ten biggest clones take up about 0.38%. There are a few counts of this clone. The antigen is unknown. In germline, CDR1 is SGHDT, CDR2 YYEEEE. The CDR3 runs 14 residues. V lost 3 bases and J lost 2, with 12 bases in between. This clonotype was obtained from a human donor who was the organ donor for an intestinal transplant. The J gene is TRBJ2-7, the V gene TRBV5-6, with a tentative D call TRBD2 (5 bases). The specimen comprised unstimulated CD4+ T cells sorted from spleen or lymph node cells, sampled before transplant. The chain's CDR3 is CASSYFIGTYEQYF. In DNA form, the CDR3 reads TGTGCCAGCAGCTACTTTATCGGGACCTACGAGCAGTACTTC.